These 8 T cell receptor beta chains came from one sample sequenced in a study of blood T cells in healthy people across ages. PCR was performed a second time for about 7 to 12 cycles using a sample-barcoded 5' primer and a J-beta primer mix. Using its own MiXCR run on the 5' RACE reads, TCRdb lists one record per CDR3 protein. The sample carries 750,000 to 950,000 distinct CDR3 sequences, under 30% recorded once. These data are also associated with another study on T cells of mothers and their children.

Sequenced input: blood. These receptors originate from a boy younger than 18 in good health.

Regarding this clonotype: Germline is not matched at one junction end, which may reflect a read error. The chain carries TRBV7-3 and TRBJ2-3, with D possibly TRBD2 on 5 matching bases. The germline CDR1 and CDR2 sequences are SGHTA and FQGTGA. CDR3 length equals 16 residues. CDR3 sequence reads: CASSPFAFSSTDTQSF. Written as DNA, the CDR3 is TGTGCCAGCAGCCCTTTTGCGTTCTCTAGCACAGATACGCAGTCTTTT.

This clonotype turned up a few times. The chain links TRBV12-3 or TRBV12-4 to TRBJ2-7; perhaps TRBD2 as D (7 bases). V was clipped by 4 bases and J by 2 bases, with 15 bases between them. The CDR3 has 15 amino acids. The CDR3 DNA reads TGTGCCAGCAGTTCACGAGGGGGGGACCCCTACGAGCAGTACTTC. Translating it yields CASSSRGGDPYEQYF.

The chain uses TRBV3-1 and TRBJ2-1, with 11 bases aligning to TRBD2. This CDR3 region has 18 residues. CDR1 LGHDT and CDR2 YNNKEL come from the germline V gene (reference sequence). V trimming: 0 bases; J trimming: 6 bases; junction bases outside the gene matches: 10. CDR3 residues: CASSQDRSRLAGGNEQFF. CDR3 nucleotides: TGTGCCAGCAGCCAAGATAGGTCGCGTCTAGCGGGGGGCAATGAGCAGTTCTTC.

The CDR3 is CSVVLKLGNTEAFF. The CDR3 DNA sequence: TGCAGCGTTGTATTGAAACTCGGGAACACTGAAGCTTTCTTT. This chain uses TRBV29-1 with TRBJ1-1; D remains ambiguous. V lost 4 bases and J lost 1, with 13 bases in between. Germline assignment: CDR1 SQVTM and CDR2 ANQGSEA. The CDR3 runs 14 residues.

This sequence joins TRBV29-1 and TRBJ2-7; 9 positions agree with TRBD1. Germline CDR1 and CDR2: SQVTM and ANQGSEA. The CDR3 contains 17 residues. Germline trimming cut 5 bases from V and 5 bases from J; bases unmatched to any gene: 19. CDR3 region: CSVLYRDREEVRHEQYF. In DNA form, the CDR3 reads TGCAGCGTTTTATACCGGGACAGGGAAGAAGTCCGTCACGAGCAGTACTTC.

This clonotype was observed a handful of times. The rearrangement uses TRBV20-1 and TRBJ2-5; no clear D. The germline gives CDR1 DFQATT, CDR2 SNEGSKA (reference sequence). V was clipped by 3 bases and J by 2 bases, with 10 bases between them. This CDR3 is built from 13 residues. This chain's CDR3 is CSASAPGQETQYF. In DNA, the CDR3 is TGCAGTGCTAGTGCGCCAGGACAAGAGACCCAGTACTTC.

V gene TRBV2 combines with J gene TRBJ2-5; D perhaps matches TRBD1 (6 bases). Germline values: CDR1 SNHLY, CDR2 FYNNEI. This CDR3 contains 14 residues. Trimming shortened V by 7 bases and J by 5 bases, and 17 bases separated the two germline ends. The CDR3 reads CASTQGSRSETQYF. In DNA, the CDR3 is TGTGCCAGCACCCAGGGGTCACGGAGCGAGACCCAGTACTTC.

V usage is TRBV12-3 or TRBV12-4 and J usage is TRBJ1-4, with 9 bases matching TRBD1. The CDR3 sequence is 15 residues long. Germline trimming cut 2 bases from V and 6 bases from J; bases unmatched to any gene: 4. The DNA for the CDR3 is TGTGCCAGCAGTTTAACTGGGACAGGGCATGAAAAACTGTTTTTT. Translation gives CASSLTGTGHEKLFF.